The 20 T cell receptor beta chains below all came from one sample that was sequenced in a study of OX40 agonist ivuxolimab in advanced cancers. Library prep was done by the immunoSEQ multiplex PCR assay. Held by TCRdb, this immuneACCESS table contains in-frame sequences only and omits some clones. Under half of the omission traces to an unresolved V gene where checked; the cause of the rest is unknown. For this sample there are 7,000 or so clones; about 76% appear just once. 25% of the sample belongs to the ten largest clones. The sample consisted of CD4+ or CD8+ T cells sorted from blood, taken in a trial of the OX40 agonist ivuxolimab. These TCRs come from an adult with an advanced solid tumor such as melanoma, head and neck, liver or kidney cancer.

This clone was detected only once. The chain employs TRBV27 and TRBJ1-6; a possible D gene is TRBD1 (5 bases). The germline V and J ends were trimmed by 4 bases and 16 bases, with 26 bases remaining between them. Looked up from germline, CDR1 is MNHEY and CDR2 is SMNVEV (reference sequence). The CDR3 spans 16 residues. The CDR3 sequence: CASSSFFPRGTPELHF. Written as DNA, the CDR3 is TGTGCCAGCAGTTCATTTTTCCCCCGCGGGACTCCCGAGCTCCACTTT.

The V call is TRBV7-9, the J call TRBJ2-3, with 11 bases matching TRBD1. With V trimmed by 1 base and J by 2 bases, 2 bases remained unmatched. Germline loops: CDR1 SEHNR, CDR2 FQNEAQ (reference sequence). This CDR3 comprises 16 residues. The DNA for the CDR3 is TGTGCCAGCAGCTTAGTGGGACAGGGGGTCACAGATACGCAGTATTTT. Protein product: CASSLVGQGVTDTQYF. The variable domain in full, with the rest retrieved from reference TRBV7-9 and TRBJ2-3, is DTGVSQNPRHKITKRGQNVTFRCDPISEHNRLYWYRQTLGQGPEFLTYFQNEAQLEKSRLLSDRFSAERPKGSFSTLEIQRTEQGDSAMYLCASSLVGQGVTDTQYFGPGTRLTVL.

The genes are TRBV10-3 and TRBJ1-5; D is perhaps TRBD1 (6 bases). CDR3 length: 14 amino acids. CDR1 is ENHRY, CDR2 SYGVKD, per germline. The V gene lost 4 bases and the J gene lost 6 bases, with 13 bases spanning the gap. As DNA, the CDR3 is TGTGCCATCAGTGTGTCAGGGGAGGGTCAGCCCCAGCATTTT. This translates into CAISVSGEGQPQHF.

This chain joins TRBV7-8 and TRBJ1-1, with D hard to call. Germline V lookup: CDR1 SGHVS, CDR2 FQNEAQ. This CDR3 spans 15 amino acids. V was pared by 8 bases and J by 3 bases, with 19 bases between. The CDR3 DNA sequence: TGTGCCAGCGCCCCCTGGGCGGGGTCGGACACTGAAGCTTTCTTT. The encoded protein is CASAPWAGSDTEAFF.

The rearrangement joins TRBV10-1 to TRBJ2-2; D ambiguous. The CDR3 spans 15 residues. Trimming cost V 3 bases and J 6 bases, with 14 bases left between them. Germline CDR1 and CDR2: WNHNN and SYGVQD (reference sequence). The CDR3 DNA sequence: TGCGCCAGCAGTGAAACGATGATACTTCCCGGGGAGCTGTTTTTT. Amino acid sequence: CASSETMILPGELFF.

The genes are TRBV9 and TRBJ2-5, with 7 bases that match TRBD1. With 3 bases clipped from V and 3 bases from J, the junction kept 2 bases outside the gene matches. Germline V gene lookup returns CDR1 SGDLS and CDR2 YYNGEE. CDR3 size: 13 residues. The CDR3 coding sequence is TGTGCCAGCAGCGCGGGGACAGAAGAGACCCAGTACTTC. Protein: CASSAGTEETQYF. The whole variable domain, filled in from reference TRBV9 and TRBJ2-5, reads DSGVTQTPKHLITATGQRVTLRCSPRSGDLSVYWYQQSLDQGLQFLIQYYNGEERAKGNILERFSAQQFPDLHSELNLSSLELGDSALYFCASSAGTEETQYFGPGTRLLVL.

The chain carries TRBV11-2 and TRBJ2-7, with D possibly matching TRBD1 (5 bases). CDR3 size: 14 residues. The germline V and J ends were trimmed by 5 bases and 0 bases, with 11 bases remaining between them. Germline lookup yields CDR1 SGHAT and CDR2 FQNNGV. CDR3 bases: TGTGCCAGCAGCCCCGGCGACAGCTCCTACGAGCAGTACTTC. Translated, it gives CASSPGDSSYEQYF. The whole variable domain, remainder taken from reference TRBV11-2 and TRBJ2-7, is EAGVAQSPRYKIIEKRQSVAFWCNPISGHATLYWYQQILGQGPKLLIQFQNNGVVDDSQLPKDRFSAERLKGVDSTLKIQPAKLEDSAVYLCASSPGDSSYEQYFGPGTRLTVT.

V is TRBV4-3 and J is TRBJ2-5, with 11 nucleotides matching TRBD1. V dropped 4 bases and J dropped 5; count of bases not matched to a gene: 6. In germline, CDR1 is LGHNA, CDR2 YSLEER. This CDR3 is built from 15 residues. CDR3 sequence: CASSPGTGGMETQYF. In DNA form, the CDR3 reads TGCGCCAGCAGCCCCGGGACAGGGGGTATGGAGACCCAGTACTTC.

The chain links TRBV6-5 to TRBJ1-1; D gene uncertain. There are 14 residues in the CDR3. V lost 7 bases and J lost 5, with 17 bases in between. Germline CDR1 reads MNHEY; CDR2 reads SVGAGI. Here the CDR3 DNA reads TGTGCCAGCAAATTTGGGGTGGTGAGGACTGAAGCTTTCTTT. Residues: CASKFGVVRTEAFF.

This clone came up a few times. The rearrangement joins TRBV19 to TRBJ2-1; possible D gene TRBD2, 6 bases. Looked up from germline, CDR1 is LNHDA and CDR2 is SQIVND (reference sequence). This CDR3 region has 16 residues. Between the trimmed V and J ends, which lost 5 bases and 0 bases, there was a span of 14 bases. CDR3: CASSSPRGSSYNEQFF. The DNA of the CDR3 is TGTGCCAGTAGTTCCCCCCGGGGGAGCTCCTACAATGAGCAGTTCTTC.

Here the CDR3 reads CASSGGGYYGYTF. CDR3 sequence (DNA): TGTGCCAGCAGTGGTGGGGGCTACTATGGCTACACCTTC. This chain connects TRBV2 to TRBJ1-2; D is perhaps TRBD1 (6 bases). V lost 4 bases and J lost 3, with 9 bases in between. Germline assignment: CDR1 SNHLY and CDR2 FYNNEI. This CDR3 has 13 residues.

The rearrangement uses TRBV5-1 and TRBJ2-7; 7 bases agree with TRBD1. The CDR3 has 14 amino acids. V was pared by 3 bases and J by 3 bases, with 6 bases of the junction left unmatched. Germline CDR1 SGHRS, CDR2 YFSETQ. CDR3 coding DNA: TGCGCCAGCAGCTCCTCGACAGGGAACTACGAGCAGTACTTC. Its translation is CASSSSTGNYEQYF.

The V gene is TRBV7-3, the J gene TRBJ2-2; D gene unclear. Germline values: CDR1 SGHTA, CDR2 FQGTGA. Trimming took off 2 bases at V and 3 bases at J, with 13 bases between the two ends. This CDR3 has 16 residues. CDR3 region: CASSLASGSYTGELFF. In DNA form, the CDR3 reads TGTGCCAGCAGCTTAGCATCTGGGTCTTACACCGGGGAGCTGTTTTTT.

The V and J genes are TRBV5-5 and TRBJ2-7; unclear D gene. Trimming took off 0 bases at V and 3 bases at J, with 10 bases between the two ends. The CDR3 loop spans 14 amino acids. CDR1 is SGHKS and CDR2 is YYEKEE in the germline V gene (reference sequence). CDR3 sequence: CASSLARYSYEQYF. CDR3 sequence (DNA): TGTGCCAGCAGCTTGGCGCGGTACAGCTACGAGCAGTACTTC.

V is TRBV4-1 and J is TRBJ2-7; maybe TRBD1 (5 bases). From germline, CDR1 is MGHRA and CDR2 YSYEKL. Trimming took 2 bases from V and 2 from J, leaving 10 bases between them. The CDR3 loop spans 14 amino acids. CDR3 region: CASSQLDSTYEQYF. The CDR3 DNA reads TGCGCCAGCAGCCAACTTGACAGCACCTACGAGCAGTACTTC.

The chain recombines TRBV7-9 with TRBJ2-7; D is perhaps TRBD1 (5 bases). Germline CDR1 reads SEHNR; CDR2 reads FQNEAQ (reference sequence). The CDR3 has 13 amino acids. The V end was cut by 1 base, the J end by 7 bases, with 11 bases between. The CDR3 region has the DNA TGTGCCAGCAGCTTAGGTTGGGGCTGGGAGCAGTACTTC. This codes for CASSLGWGWEQYF.

The rearrangement uses TRBV6-5 and TRBJ1-1; possibly TRBD1 for D (5 bases). The CDR3 has 13 amino acids. Germline CDR1 reads MNHEY; CDR2 reads SVGAGI. Trimming shortened V by 5 bases and J by 4 bases, and 11 bases separated the two germline ends. In DNA form, the CDR3 reads TGTGCCAGCAGTAACGGGGGTAGCACTGAAGCTTTCTTT. As protein: CASSNGGSTEAFF.

The genes are TRBV6-9 and TRBJ1-4; 7 bases line up with TRBD1. Trimming removed 3 bases from V and 14 bases from J; junction bases left unmatched: 9. The germline gives CDR1 MNHGY, CDR2 SVAAGI. The CDR3 is 13 amino acids. In DNA form, the CDR3 reads TGTGCCAGCAGTTACTCGGCGGGACAGCCGCTGTTTTTT. Its translation is CASSYSAGQPLFF.

In its sample, this clone ranks as medium-sized. This sequence joins TRBV6-6 and TRBJ2-7, with 7 nucleotides matching TRBD1. CDR1 is MNHNY and CDR2 is SVGAGI in the germline V gene (reference sequence). This CDR3 comprises 15 residues. The CDR3, as DNA: TGTGACACTCCAGCATTAGTAGGGGGCGGTTGGGAGCAGTACTTC. Its translation is CDTPALVGGGWEQYF.

This clone is termed medium-sized. The chain carries TRBV21-1 and TRBJ2-7; the table assigns TRBD2, which was not confirmed against the DNA. TRBV21-1 is shown as a pseudogene. The CDR3 spans 13 residues. In DNA form, the CDR3 reads TGTGCCAGCAGCAAAGGCCGGGATAACGAGCAGTACTTC. Protein: CASSKGRDNEQYF.